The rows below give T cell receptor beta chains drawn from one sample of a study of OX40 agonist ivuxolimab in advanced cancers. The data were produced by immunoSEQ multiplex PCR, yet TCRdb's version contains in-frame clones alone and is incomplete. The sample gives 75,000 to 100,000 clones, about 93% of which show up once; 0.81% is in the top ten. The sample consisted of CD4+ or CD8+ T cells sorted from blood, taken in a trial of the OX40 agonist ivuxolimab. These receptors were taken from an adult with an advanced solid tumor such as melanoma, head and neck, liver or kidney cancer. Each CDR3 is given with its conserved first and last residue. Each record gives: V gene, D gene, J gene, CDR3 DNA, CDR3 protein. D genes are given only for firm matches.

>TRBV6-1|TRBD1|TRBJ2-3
TGTGCCAGCAGTGAATTGACAGGGATTAGCACAGATACGCAGTATTTT
CASSELTGISTDTQYF
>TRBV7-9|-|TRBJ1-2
TGTGCCAGCAGCAACGACCGGGGGGTCGGTGGCTACACCTTC
CASSNDRGVGGYTF
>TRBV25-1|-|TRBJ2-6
TGTGCCAGCAGTGAGGCAGGGATTCGCTCTGGGGCCAACGTCCTGACTTTC
CASSEAGIRSGANVLTF
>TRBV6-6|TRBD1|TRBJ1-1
TGTGCCAGCAGTTGGGGGACAGGGTCTGAAGCTTTCTTT
CASSWGTGSEAFF
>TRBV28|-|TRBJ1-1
TGTGCCAGCAGTATACATGACAGGTTCAGGCACACTGAAGCTTTCTTT
CASSIHDRFRHTEAFF
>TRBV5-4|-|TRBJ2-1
TGTGCCAGCAGCCGCGTTCACAATGAGCAGTTCTTC
CASSRVHNEQFF
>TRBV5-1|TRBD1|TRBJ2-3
TGCGCCAGCAGCCAGAGACAGGGCCGACTAGATACGCAGTATTTT
CASSQRQGRLDTQYF
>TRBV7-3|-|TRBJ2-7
TGTGCCAGCAGCTTATCCTATGGAGGCTTCTACGAGCAGTACTTC
CASSLSYGGFYEQYF
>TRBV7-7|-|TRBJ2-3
TGTGCTAGCAGCTTAGGGGTGCCAGCCTCGGGCACAGATACGCAGTATTTT
CASSLGVPASGTDTQYF
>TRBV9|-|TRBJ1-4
TGTGCCAGCAGCCGGGGGCCTTCTAATGAAAAACTGTTTTTT
CASSRGPSNEKLFF
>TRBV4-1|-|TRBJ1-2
TGCGCCAGCAGCCAAGATCGGGGAGGTGGCTACACCTTC
CASSQDRGGGYTF
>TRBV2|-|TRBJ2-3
TGTGCCAGCCTCGACAGGTCCGGGGTGGATACGCAGTATTTT
CASLDRSGVDTQYF
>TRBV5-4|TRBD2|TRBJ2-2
TGTGCCAGCAGCTTGGGACTAGCGGGGAGCCCCGGGGAGCTGTTTTTT
CASSLGLAGSPGELFF
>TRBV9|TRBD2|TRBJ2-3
TGTGCCAGCAGCGTATCCGCCGCGGGAGCGCAGTATTTT
CASSVSAAGAQYF
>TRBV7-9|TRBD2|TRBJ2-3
TGTGCCAGCAGCTTCCCAACCAGACTAGCGGGAATGACAGATACGCAGTATTTT
CASSFPTRLAGMTDTQYF
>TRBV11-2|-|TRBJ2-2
TGTGCCAGCAGCTGGCTCCTGGCCGGGGAGCTGTTTTTT
CASSWLLAGELFF
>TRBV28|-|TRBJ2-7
TGTGCCAGCAGTTTTCCCCGAGCTGCAGGGGTAGAGCAGTACTTC
CASSFPRAAGVEQYF
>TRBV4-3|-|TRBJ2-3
TGCGCCAGCAGCCAAGAATTTCAACAGGGATGGGATACGCAGTATTTT
CASSQEFQQGWDTQYF
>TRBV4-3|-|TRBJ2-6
TGCGCCAGCAGCCAGAGGCGCAGGATGTCTGGGGCCAACGTCCTGACTTTC
CASSQRRRMSGANVLTF
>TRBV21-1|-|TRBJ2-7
TGTGCCAGCAGCATGGGGGGCCCATCCTACGAGCAGTACTTC
CASSMGGPSYEQYF
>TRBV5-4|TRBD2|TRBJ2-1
TGTGCCAGCAGCAGATCCGGGACTAGCAGATACAATGAGCAGTTCTTC
CASSRSGTSRYNEQFF
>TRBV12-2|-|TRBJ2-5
TGTGCAAGTCGCTTTAAAGTGGGAGAAGGCGAGACCCAGTACTTC
CASRFKVGEGETQYF
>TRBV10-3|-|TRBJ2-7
TGTGCCATCAGTGATGGGTCGGGATCTTACGAGCAGTACTTC
CAISDGSGSYEQYF
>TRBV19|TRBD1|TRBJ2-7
TGTGCCAGTCAACCACAGGGGGTCGGCGAGCAGTACTTC
CASQPQGVGEQYF
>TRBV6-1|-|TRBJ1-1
TGTGCCACCGCATACGGACAGAGCTACACTGAAGCTTTCTTT
CATAYGQSYTEAFF
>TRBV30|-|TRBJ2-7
TGTGCCTGGAGTGTATTGCTCGGGCCACTGGAGGGAAGTCCGGGCGAGCAGTACTTC
CAWSVLLGPLEGSPGEQYF
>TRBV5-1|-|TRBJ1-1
TGCGCCAGCAGCTACCTGGGGGCGGACAACACTGAAGCTTTCTTT
CASSYLGADNTEAFF
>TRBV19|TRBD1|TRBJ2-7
TGTGCCAGTAGACTGACCCCGGGACAGGGGGCCTACGAGCAGTACTTC
CASRLTPGQGAYEQYF
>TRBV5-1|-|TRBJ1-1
TGCGCCAGCAGCGGGCGCAGGGGGAACACTGAAGCTTTCTTT
CASSGRRGNTEAFF